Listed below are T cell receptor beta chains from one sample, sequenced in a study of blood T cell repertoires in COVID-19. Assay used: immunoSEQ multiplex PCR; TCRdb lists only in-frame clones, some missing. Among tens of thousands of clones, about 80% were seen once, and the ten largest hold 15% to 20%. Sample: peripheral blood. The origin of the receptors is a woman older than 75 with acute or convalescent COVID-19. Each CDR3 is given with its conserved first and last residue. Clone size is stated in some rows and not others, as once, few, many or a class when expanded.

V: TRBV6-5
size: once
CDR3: CASSYSQGGNQPQHF

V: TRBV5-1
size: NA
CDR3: CASSSDTHTEAFF

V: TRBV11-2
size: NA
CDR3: CASSLVRGTYEQYF

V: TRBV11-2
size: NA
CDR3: CASSRLAGGPNNEQFF

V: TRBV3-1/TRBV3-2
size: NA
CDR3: CASSRRLAWETQYF

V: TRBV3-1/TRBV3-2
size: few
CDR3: CASSRKGDTGELFF

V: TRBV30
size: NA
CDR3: CAWEQPQGYEQYF

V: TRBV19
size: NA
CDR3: CASRLTTSGSWYEQFF

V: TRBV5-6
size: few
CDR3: CASSLSAGRKTQYF

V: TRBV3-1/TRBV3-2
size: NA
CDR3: CASSHGVGEVKNIQYF

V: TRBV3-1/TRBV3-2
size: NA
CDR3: CASSPKVGGGEKLFF

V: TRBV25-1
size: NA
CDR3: CASSEYQGPSSGANVLTF

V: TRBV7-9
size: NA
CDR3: CASSLDQGSPLHF

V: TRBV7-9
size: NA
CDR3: CASSQTDTQYF

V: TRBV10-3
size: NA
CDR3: CAISEPRLFYADMNTEAFF

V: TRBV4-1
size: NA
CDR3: CASSQDRQVYYEQYF

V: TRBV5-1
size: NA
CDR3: CASSTSPPSYEQYF

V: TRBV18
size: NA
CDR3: CASSHREGRMNTEAFF

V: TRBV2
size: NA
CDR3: CASSVRGARRYGYTF

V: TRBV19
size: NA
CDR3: CASSPYLDGGTEAFF

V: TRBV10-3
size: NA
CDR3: CAISESAANYGYTF

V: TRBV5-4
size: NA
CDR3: CASSRPGTGGARSGANVLTF

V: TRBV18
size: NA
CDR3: CASSTGRDTEAFF

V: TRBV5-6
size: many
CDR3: CASSLVQGPNYGYTF

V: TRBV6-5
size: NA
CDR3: CASMDRYTEAFF

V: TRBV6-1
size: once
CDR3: CASSEPGQGTYEQYF

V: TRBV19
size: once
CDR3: CASSIRTSGYEQYF

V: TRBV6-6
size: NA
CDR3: CASVTPRGEKLFF

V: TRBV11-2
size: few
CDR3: CASSLQGTGNTIYF

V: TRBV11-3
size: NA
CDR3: CASSGFDNEQFF

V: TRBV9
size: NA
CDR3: CASSSRTGTDTQYF

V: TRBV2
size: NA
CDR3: CASSVTGSGSYEQYF

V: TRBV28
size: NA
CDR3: CASSLADYGYTF

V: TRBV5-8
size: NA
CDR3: CASSLDRGTYNEQFF

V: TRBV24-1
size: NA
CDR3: CATSDFSGVPGNTIYF

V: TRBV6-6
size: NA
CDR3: CASSYPLSTVDGYTF

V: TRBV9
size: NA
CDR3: CASSPLRQGRKGELFF

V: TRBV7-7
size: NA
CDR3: CASSPRAGELFF

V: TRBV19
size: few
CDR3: CASSRGLLNEQFF

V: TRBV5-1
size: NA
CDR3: CASSLPDSSGANVLTF

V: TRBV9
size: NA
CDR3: CASSSDRPPFF